This entry lists 29 T cell receptor beta chains sequenced from one sample in a study of response to subunit inactivated influenza vaccine. TCRdb ran MiXCR on the RT-PCR reads and lists one entry per CDR3 protein. The sample consists of 750,000 to 850,000 distinct CDR3 sequences, about 18% of them appearing once. The material was PBMCs from blood, obtained more than 4 days after vaccination. The origin of the receptors is a man in his forties or fifties who received an inactivated influenza vaccine.

This clonotype was seen a few times. This chain joins TRBV4-3 and TRBJ2-2; D unresolved. Germline V lookup: CDR1 LGHNA, CDR2 YSLEER. V dropped 1 base and J dropped 5 bases, with 8 bases sitting between them. This CDR3 is 14 amino acids long. CDR3 nucleotide sequence: TGCGCCAGCAGCCAAGTTGGCCAAACCGGGGAGCTGTTTTTT. Translated, it gives CASSQVGQTGELFF.

This clonotype has more than one count but fewer than ten. The genes are TRBV12-3 or TRBV12-4 and TRBJ2-1; 9 nucleotides align to TRBD2. CDR3 length equals 15 residues. V shed 4 bases and J 9 bases; nucleotides not matched to a gene: 10. The CDR3 DNA reads TGTGCCAGCAGTTCCATTCGCGGGGGGGCGGGTGAGCAGTTCTTC. Residues: CASSSIRGGAGEQFF.

The V gene is TRBV11-2, the J gene TRBJ2-1, with 8 bases aligning to TRBD2. Germline loops: CDR1 SGHAT, CDR2 FQNNGV. V trimming: 6 bases; J trimming: 9 bases; junction bases outside the gene matches: 7. The length of the CDR3 is 13 residues. The CDR3 bases are TGTGCCAGCAGGTCGACTAGCGTAGGTGAGCAGTTCTTC. This translates into CASRSTSVGEQFF.

The chain employs TRBV2 and TRBJ2-5; D perhaps matches TRBD2 (5 bases). The germline V gene has CDR1 SNHLY and CDR2 FYNNEI. This CDR3 has 13 residues. Trimming shortened V by 4 bases and J by 4 bases, and 10 bases separated the two germline ends. The CDR3: CASSARGGETQYF. CDR3 bases: TGTGCCAGCAGTGCCCGGGGTGGAGAGACCCAGTACTTC.

The chain joins TRBV12-3 or TRBV12-4 to TRBJ2-1; 11 nucleotides match TRBD2. With V trimmed by 3 bases and J by 6 bases, 10 bases remained unmatched. The CDR3 totals 17 residues. This CDR3 reads CASSFGQLAGVGNEQFF. The CDR3 DNA reads TGTGCCAGCAGTTTCGGGCAACTAGCGGGAGTCGGCAATGAGCAGTTCTTC.

This clonotype showed up just a few times. The chain uses TRBV20-1 and TRBJ2-5; 11 nucleotides agree with TRBD2. CDR3 length: 15 amino acids. Germline assignment: CDR1 DFQATT and CDR2 SNEGSKA (reference sequence). The trim removed 3 bases at V and 5 bases at J, leaving 8 bases unmatched. This chain's CDR3 is CSARVLAGGWETQYF. CDR3 DNA sequence: TGCAGTGCTAGGGTTCTAGCGGGGGGTTGGGAGACCCAGTACTTC.

The V call is TRBV10-1, the J call TRBJ2-7; 9 bases are shared with TRBD1. This CDR3 contains 13 residues. Germline assignment: CDR1 WNHNN and CDR2 SYGVQD (reference sequence). J gave up 5 bases and V 3 bases, and 2 bases lay outside the gene matches. CDR3 nucleotides: TGCGCCAGCAGTGACCGGACAGGGGACGAGCAGTACTTC. Translation gives CASSDRTGDEQYF.

This clonotype appeared a few times. V is TRBV7-2 and J is TRBJ2-1; TRBD2 agrees at 9 bases. V shed 1 base and J 2 bases; nucleotides not matched to a gene: 6. Germline values: CDR1 SGHTA, CDR2 FQGNSA. The CDR3 has 17 amino acids. The CDR3 region has the DNA TGTGCCAGCAGCTTAGTCTCGATAGCGGGAGCCTACAATGAGCAGTTCTTC. It yields the protein CASSLVSIAGAYNEQFF.

This clonotype was detected ten times or more. The rearrangement uses TRBV29-1 and TRBJ2-5, with a possible D match to TRBD2 (6 bases). The germline CDR1 and CDR2 sequences are SQVTM and ANQGSEA. V lost 5 bases and J lost 7, with 20 bases in between. The CDR3 is 14 residues long. This CDR3 reads CSVYGLGGGWTQYF. The CDR3 region has the DNA TGCAGCGTTTATGGACTTGGTGGAGGGTGGACCCAGTACTTC.

This clonotype was found many times. The rearrangement uses TRBV5-6 and TRBJ2-5; the match to TRBD2 covers 9 bases. J lost 5 bases, V lost 2 bases, and 4 bases had no gene match. Germline CDR1 reads SGHDT; CDR2 reads YYEEEE. The CDR3 totals 14 residues. CDR3 nucleotide sequence: TGTGCCAGCAGCTTAAAAGCGGGGGGTGAGACCCAGTACTTC. Amino acids: CASSLKAGGETQYF. The full variable domain, with the rest looked up from reference TRBV5-6 and TRBJ2-5, is DAGVTQSPTHLIKTRGQQVTLRCSPKSGHDTVSWYQQALGQGPQFIFQYYEEEERQRGNFPDRFSGHQFPNYSSELNVNALLLGDSALYLCASSLKAGGETQYFGPGTRLLVL.

This clonotype showed up many times. The CDR3 sequence: CASRRGGETQYF. CDR3 nucleotide sequence: TGTGCCAGCAGGCGGGGGGGAGAGACCCAGTACTTC. The chain links TRBV6-5 to TRBJ2-5; 9 bases match TRBD2. CDR3 size: 12 residues. V was clipped by 6 bases and J by 4 bases; unmatched bases: 0. Germline loops: CDR1 MNHEY, CDR2 SVGAGI.

This clonotype was recorded a few times. V gene TRBV20-1 combines with J gene TRBJ1-1, with D hard to call. Germline CDR1 and CDR2: DFQATT and SNEGSKA (reference sequence). The CDR3 totals 15 residues. Trimming pared 5 bases from V and 3 bases from J, leaving 19 bases between. The CDR3 DNA reads TGCAGTGCTCCCCCGACGCCTTGGGCGGACACTGAAGCTTTCTTT. It translates to CSAPPTPWADTEAFF.

The V call is TRBV10-3, the J call TRBJ2-4; TRBD1 is a possible D gene (6 bases). CDR1 is ENHRY, CDR2 SYGVKD, per germline. Trimming shortened V by 6 bases and J by 1 base, and 10 bases separated the two germline ends. The CDR3 covers 14 residues. CDR3 nucleotide sequence: TGTGCCATCAGGGACAGTGGCGCCAAAAACATTCAGTACTTC. Its protein product is CAIRDSGAKNIQYF.

The V gene is TRBV25-1, the J gene TRBJ1-1; D may be TRBD1 (6 bases). The CDR3 spans 14 residues. The germline V gene has CDR1 MGHDK and CDR2 SYGVNS. V lost 4 bases and J 4 bases, leaving 13 bases between the germline ends. The CDR3 protein is CASSGAGGATEAFF. DNA of the CDR3: TGTGCCAGCAGTGGGGCCGGGGGGGCCACTGAAGCTTTCTTT.

This clonotype was seen a handful of times. The chain employs TRBV28 and TRBJ1-2, with 8 bases matching TRBD1. Trimming cost V 3 bases and J 7 bases; bases outside gene matches: 7. Looked up from germline, CDR1 is MDHEN and CDR2 is SYDVKM. CDR3 length: 14 residues. CDR3 sequence reads: CASSFLDRGSGYTF. The DNA for the CDR3 is TGTGCCAGCAGTTTCCTCGACAGGGGTAGTGGCTACACCTTC.

The rearrangement joins TRBV12-3 or TRBV12-4 to TRBJ2-7; TRBD2 matches at 7 bases. This CDR3 region has 13 residues. V shed 6 bases, J shed 1 base, and the junction held 3 bases outside the gene matches. The CDR3, as DNA: TGTGCCAGCAGACGGGGGGATTCCTACGAGCAGTACTTC. This sequence encodes CASRRGDSYEQYF.

The V gene is TRBV20-1, the J gene TRBJ2-1, with D perhaps TRBD1 (6 bases). CDR1 and CDR2 (germline): DFQATT, SNEGSKA (reference sequence). This CDR3 has 15 residues. Trimming shortened V by 6 bases and J by 0 bases, and 15 bases separated the two germline ends. CDR3 in DNA: TGCAGTGCGACAGGATCCCCGAGCTCCTACAATGAGCAGTTCTTC. It specifies CSATGSPSSYNEQFF.

This chain connects TRBV20-1 to TRBJ2-3; a possible D gene is TRBD2 (5 bases). Per germline, CDR1 DFQATT and CDR2 SNEGSKA (reference sequence). V gave up 0 bases and J gave up 2 bases, with 12 bases separating them. This CDR3 is built from 15 residues. The CDR3 reads CSARDEWRATDTQYF. In DNA form, the CDR3 reads TGCAGTGCTAGAGATGAATGGCGGGCCACAGATACGCAGTATTTT.

V is TRBV5-1 and J is TRBJ2-2; the D gene is possibly TRBD2 (6 bases). The CDR3 covers 16 residues. The V gene lost 2 bases and the J gene lost 3 bases, with 14 bases spanning the gap. The V gene's germline CDR1 is SGHRS and CDR2 YFSETQ. The CDR3 DNA sequence: TGCGCCAGCAGCTTAGACGGGAGCGGGTACACCGGGGAGCTGTTTTTT. It yields the protein CASSLDGSGYTGELFF.

The V gene is TRBV20-1, the J gene TRBJ2-5, with 10 positions matching TRBD2. The CDR3 consists of 15 residues. CDR1 and CDR2 (germline): DFQATT, SNEGSKA (reference sequence). Trimming cost V 0 bases and J 4 bases; bases outside gene matches: 5. The CDR3 protein is CSARDSSSGRETQYF. DNA for the CDR3: TGCAGTGCTAGAGATTCCTCTAGCGGGAGAGAGACCCAGTACTTC.

This clonotype was observed a handful of times. The J gene is TRBJ1-1, the V gene TRBV5-1; tentatively, D is TRBD1 (6 bases). Germline V gene data show CDR1 as SGHRS and CDR2 as YFSETQ. The CDR3 covers 15 residues. Trimming stripped 4 bases from V and 4 bases from J, with 17 bases between. CDR3: CASSREGDLSTEAFF. CDR3 DNA sequence: TGCGCCAGCAGCCGGGAGGGGGATTTAAGCACTGAAGCTTTCTTT.

This clonotype was recorded a few times. V usage is TRBV6-2 or TRBV6-3 and J usage is TRBJ2-7; 7 bases are a match to TRBD1. The CDR3 contains 13 residues. Per the germline V gene, CDR1 is MNHEY and CDR2 is SVGEGT. The junction had 7 bases not matched to a gene; V was cut back by 7 bases and J by 4 bases. CDR3 coding DNA: TGTGCCAGCACCCCGGGACAGTATTACGAGCAGTACTTC. Its translation is CASTPGQYYEQYF.

This clonotype was seen a handful of times. This chain connects TRBV27 to TRBJ2-1; TRBD2 might be the D (6 bases). CDR1 is MNHEY and CDR2 is SMNVEV in the germline V gene (reference sequence). The CDR3 sequence is 12 residues long. Trimming removed 7 bases from V and 5 bases from J, with 9 bases in between. The CDR3 is CASTTSNNEQFF. DNA for the CDR3: TGTGCCAGCACCACTAGCAACAATGAGCAGTTCTTC.

The table lists this clonotype with a few counts. V and J are TRBV7-2 and TRBJ2-3; D might be TRBD2 (6 bases). This CDR3 is built from 16 residues. V lost 1 base to trimming and J lost 3 bases, with 14 bases between them. CDR1 is SGHTA, CDR2 FQGNSA, per germline. CDR3 DNA: TGTGCCAGCAGCTTAGTGGGGGGTTTTGGGACAGATACGCAGTATTTT. It specifies CASSLVGGFGTDTQYF. The full variable domain, with the rest looked up from reference TRBV7-2 and TRBJ2-3, is GAGVSQSPSNKVTEKGKDVELRCDPISGHTALYWYRQSLGQGLEFLIYFQGNSAPDKSGLPSDRFSAERTGGSVSTLTIQRTQQEDSAVYLCASSLVGGFGTDTQYFGPGTRLTVL.

This clonotype was seen many times. V and J are TRBV20-1 and TRBJ2-3, with unresolved D. Germline V gives CDR1 DFQATT, CDR2 SNEGSKA (reference sequence). The CDR3 spans 14 residues. Trimming pared 3 bases from V and 1 base from J, leaving 11 bases between. The CDR3 region is CSASTAIGTDTQYF. The CDR3 DNA reads as TGCAGTGCTAGCACAGCGATCGGCACAGATACGCAGTATTTT.

This chain connects TRBV30 to TRBJ2-7, with TRBD2 matching 11 bases. V trimming: 1 base; J trimming: 6 bases; junction bases outside the gene matches: 11. Per germline, CDR1 GTSNPN and CDR2 SVGIG (reference sequence). This CDR3 has 16 residues. CDR3 loop: CAWSADLAGGPSEQYF. The CDR3 DNA is TGTGCCTGGAGTGCAGACTTAGCGGGAGGGCCGTCCGAGCAGTACTTC.

The rearrangement uses TRBV7-2 and TRBJ2-3; D gene uncertain. The CDR3 runs to 16 residues. Germline lookup yields CDR1 SGHTA and CDR2 FQGNSA. The V and J ends lost 1 base and 0 bases respectively, with 11 bases between them. CDR3 nucleotides: TGTGCCAGCAGCTTAGATGCCCCCCTTAGCACAGATACGCAGTATTTT. Translated: CASSLDAPLSTDTQYF.

This clonotype came up a few times. The chain has TRBV20-1 and TRBJ2-1; D may be TRBD2 (6 bases). The V and J ends lost 1 base and 0 bases respectively, with 19 bases between them. CDR3 length: 18 amino acids. Germline CDR1 DFQATT, CDR2 SNEGSKA (reference sequence). The CDR3 bases are TGCAGTGCTAGAGTCCTGGAGGGAGCGGACCACTCCTACAATGAGCAGTTCTTC. The encoded protein is CSARVLEGADHSYNEQFF.

The V and J genes are TRBV6-1 and TRBJ2-3; D possibly corresponds to TRBD1 (5 bases). The CDR3 has 14 amino acids. The V end was cut by 0 bases, the J end by 1 base, with 5 bases between. The germline V gene has CDR1 MNHNS and CDR2 SASEGT. CDR3 DNA sequence: TGTGCCAGCAGTGAAGCGGGGCGCACAGATACGCAGTATTTT. Its protein is CASSEAGRTDTQYF.